This paragraph covers one TCR beta chain sequence. The antigen it recognizes is unknown. Base qualities are not recorded, but no much larger clone differs from it by a single base. The data were taken from a study of shared clonotypes between healthy human individuals (dated by TCRdb to 2020 to 2022). Some background on the complete study: A few men and a couple of women, aged 18 to 49 years, made up the cohort. Per donor, three plates each were used for CD4 naive and CD4 memory, two for CD8 naive, and one for CD8 memory. Blood TCR repertoires of 5 or 6 healthy adults were deeply sequenced to estimate repertoire size and the extent of clonotype sharing between individuals. Different laboratories and diverse techniques were used to prepare libraries and sequence TCR repertoires, to increase sequencing depth and limit assay-specific biases. Per donor, leukapheresis produced somewhere between about 0.8 and 9 billion PBMCs. Paper-wide results and their limitations: Sampling was restricted to blood, and TCR repertoires in tissues likely differ from the TCR repertoires found in blood. Estimated clonotype richness was generally larger for naive than for memory subsets. Pairwise subsampling indicated that sequencing depth was expected to affect the degree of clonotype sharing among donors. Across four donors, around 5% of naive CD4, roughly 3.4% of naive CD8, about 2.3% of memory CD4, and about 0.4% of memory CD8 clonotypes were shared. Compared with non-shared clonotypes, clonotypes shared by all four sorted-subset donors had higher generation probabilities. Incomplete sequencing was indicated by rarefaction of sorted-subset datasets, despite the large sequencing depth. Because the study included only a small number of donors, the genetic and exposure-history diversity represented was limited.

The donors were healthy, HIV-negative adults who had no recently reported acute infections or vaccinations. All donors were Caucasian adults living in Nashville, Tennessee, USA. CD4+ T cells were enriched through magnetic negative selection, after which naive cells were positively selected on CD45RA and the remaining negative fraction served as the memory subset. Blood was obtained by leukapheresis, after which PBMCs were separated by Ficoll-Histopaque density gradient centrifugation and cryopreserved in liquid nitrogen vapor phase. Purity and quantity of every magnetically sorted T cell population were checked by analytical flow cytometry. Genomic DNA was isolated from each sorted fraction and quantified by UV absorbance on a Nanodrop 2000c. Using the deep immunoSEQ assay, multiplex PCR amplified TCR CDR3 regions from genomic DNA. Extracted genomic DNA from each cell subset was spread evenly across all wells of several immunoSEQ 96-well plates, with each plate serving as a replicate. Each replicate PCR for sorted subsets received around 200 ng genomic DNA, equal to tens of thousands of T cell genomes. The purified libraries were quantified using a Qubit 3.0 fluorometer, sized with a Bioanalyzer 2100, and then quantified again using the KAPA Library Quantification kit. A separate single-read 150-cycle Illumina NextSeq 550 flow cell was used to sequence each immunoSEQ 96-well plate. From the authors' description of their analysis: Because the immunoSEQ output held only junctional sequences and lacked quality scores, the filtering could not match the filtering applied to full-length reads. Sequences were annotated with PyIR, a Python wrapper for IgBLAST v1.9, and V/J genes and CDR3 were assigned using IMGT germline references. Reads with weak V/J assignments (E-value above 1e-6), missing CDR3, stop codons, out-of-frame junctions, or ambiguous translated residues were removed. A V3J clonotype was defined by an identical inferred V gene, J gene, and CDR3 amino acid sequence. To compute the percentage overlap between repertoires, the number of shared unique clonotypes was divided by the size of the smaller repertoire. Repertoire richness was assessed with RTK rarefaction, the Chao1 estimator, and Recon v2.1 estimates of unobserved clonotypes. Generation probabilities were computed with OLGA for all TCRbeta clonotypes obtained by the gDNA method from a few donors. TCRdb retrieved this table from immuneACCESS and kept in-frame rearrangements only. Not all clones are present; in checked studies, unresolved V genes account for under half, and no reason is known for the remainder. V and J calls plus clone size are reproduced from that table; the DNA served to infer D and trimming. For this sample there are over 2 million clones; 85% to 95% appear just once. The ten largest clones capture 0.37% of the sample.

Taken from cysteine to phenylalanine, the CDR3 has 16 residues. Only the CDR3 DNA is retained, 48 bases long and in frame from the first base. The trim is 3 bases for V and 5 bases for J, with a gap of 16 bases between the germline ends. The germline V gene supplies CDR1 SGHAT and CDR2 FQNNGV. The chain is made from TRBV11-2 and TRBJ2-2, with no confident D gene call. The sample was naive CD4+ T cells from PBMCs. The cell subset or site label, read with the paper, signifies: CD45RA+ positively selected. This clonotype was sampled from a man aged 18 to 35 in good health. Some clones in this sample may be carry-over from other donors' samples. The bases are TGTGCCAGCAGCTTCAGTTCCACCTACCCTACCGGGGAGCTGTTTTTT. Its protein is CASSFSSTYPTGELFF.